The 12 T cell receptor beta chains reported below all come from one sample, sequenced in a study of vaccination effects on CD4 cells after COVID-19 (dated 2022 in TCRdb). No antigen is known for these receptors. The library was generated by the immunoSEQ multiplex PCR assay. Drawn from immuneACCESS, this table holds only the in-frame rearrangements with V and J called that TCRdb kept. Clones are partly lost; checked studies trace under half to an unresolved V gene and leave the rest unexplained. The sample table lists around 47,000 clones, around 70% of them with a count of one. The ten largest account for 8.5% to 10% of the sample. After more than nine days of culture, CD4+ T cells were isolated with the EasySep CD4+ T cell isolation kit. Participants received two doses of either the BNT162b2 or the mRNA-1273 mRNA SARS-CoV-2 vaccine. The sample in question was CD4+ T cells from PBMCs cultured without peptide, obtained after COVID-19 vaccination. These receptors originate from a human donor who received a COVID-19 vaccine.

This CDR3 reads CASGEDRANGYTF. CDR3 coding DNA: TGCGCCAGCGGAGAGGACAGGGCTAATGGCTACACCTTC. This chain connects TRBV10-1 to TRBJ1-2, with 8 bases matching TRBD1. V lost 8 bases to trimming and J lost 6 bases; unmatched junction nucleotides: 8. The CDR3 has 13 residues. Germline-derived CDR1 and CDR2 are WNHNN and SYGVQD (reference sequence).

The CDR3 nucleotides are TGCGCCAGCAGCTTAGGGGACAGGACGACTGAAGCTTTCTTT. Translation gives CASSLGDRTTEAFF. The chain is built from TRBV5-1 and TRBJ1-1; TRBD1 agrees at 8 bases. Trimming cost V 2 bases and J 5 bases; bases outside gene matches: 5. The CDR3 is 14 residues long. Germline lookup yields CDR1 SGHRS and CDR2 YFSETQ. The full variable domain, in which reference TRBV5-1 and TRBJ1-1 provide the parts outside the CDR3, is KAGVTQTPRYLIKTRGQQVTLSCSPISGHRSVSWYQQTPGQGLQFLFEYFSETQRNKGNFPGRFSGRQFSNSRSEMNVSTLELGDSALYLCASSLGDRTTEAFFGQGTRLTVV.

The chain carries TRBV27 and TRBJ2-2, with D possibly TRBD1 on 5 matching bases. The germline gives CDR1 MNHEY, CDR2 SMNVEV (reference sequence). Trimming took off 2 bases at V and 0 bases at J, with 19 bases between the two ends. This CDR3 is 19 amino acids long. In DNA form, the CDR3 reads TGTGCCAGCAGTTTACTCTGGGGCGTAGCCCACGCGAACACCGGGGAGCTGTTTTTT. This translates into CASSLLWGVAHANTGELFF.

The chain carries TRBV19 and TRBJ2-1; unclear D gene. This CDR3 is 15 amino acids long. CDR1 is LNHDA and CDR2 is SQIVND in the germline V gene (reference sequence). Trimming took 6 bases from V and 7 from J, leaving 19 bases between them. CDR3 residues: CASSAHKGWENEQFF. The CDR3 nucleotides are TGTGCCAGTAGCGCACATAAGGGATGGGAAAATGAGCAGTTCTTC.

V usage is TRBV5-1 and J usage is TRBJ2-7; 15 bases fit TRBD2. The CDR3 contains 17 residues. Germline V gene sequence: CDR1 SGHRS, CDR2 YFSETQ. V shed 4 bases, J shed 4 bases, and the junction held 9 bases outside the gene matches. This chain's CDR3 is CASSPGLAGGWSYEQYF. DNA for the CDR3: TGCGCCAGCAGCCCGGGACTAGCGGGAGGTTGGTCTTACGAGCAGTACTTC.

J is TRBJ1-5 and V is TRBV5-6; a weak D match, TRBD1 (5 bases). Trimming shortened V by 0 bases and J by 3 bases, and 16 bases separated the two germline ends. Germline V gives CDR1 SGHDT, CDR2 YYEEEE. This CDR3 region has 17 residues. In nucleotides, the CDR3 is TGTGCCAGCAGCTTGGGTGGGGGGAGACAGCACAATCAGCCCCAGCATTTT. Its translation: CASSLGGGRQHNQPQHF.

A few counts support this clone. The chain joins TRBV6-1 to TRBJ1-6; D is ambiguous. The length of the CDR3 is 13 residues. Germline V gives CDR1 MNHNS, CDR2 SASEGT. Trimming shortened V by 3 bases and J by 5 bases, and 5 bases separated the two germline ends. Here the CDR3 reads CASSETNNSPLHF. CDR3 sequence (DNA): TGTGCCAGCAGTGAGACTAATAATTCACCCCTCCACTTT.

This clone was observed once. The rearrangement joins TRBV10-1 to TRBJ2-5; 9 nucleotides match TRBD2. The CDR3 is 14 residues long. V lost 2 bases and J lost 4; bases outside the gene matches: 2. Germline CDR1 and CDR2: WNHNN and SYGVQD (reference sequence). The CDR3 sequence is CASSERREGETQYF. For the CDR3, the DNA is TGCGCCAGCAGTGAGCGGCGGGAGGGAGAGACCCAGTACTTC.

This rearrangement joins TRBV7-2 to TRBJ1-2; D is unresolved. Deletions cut 4 bases from V and 3 bases from J, with 15 bases between. Per germline, CDR1 SGHTA and CDR2 FQGNSA. The CDR3 totals 15 residues. The chain's CDR3 is CASSSRTETYYGYTF. CDR3 DNA: TGTGCCAGCAGCTCCCGGACCGAAACTTACTATGGCTACACCTTC.

This clone was found once. The CDR3 DNA sequence: TGTGCCAGCTCGGGACGGGGCTCTGGAAACACCATATATTTT. Amino acid sequence: CASSGRGSGNTIYF. This rearrangement joins TRBV6-5 to TRBJ1-3, with D maybe TRBD1 (5 bases). V lost 8 bases to trimming and J lost 0 bases, with 11 bases between them. The CDR3 has 14 amino acids. Germline CDR1 reads MNHEY; CDR2 reads SVGAGI.

In the case of this clone: The sample has other DNA sequences that encode this CDR3 too. The chain carries TRBV29-1 and TRBJ2-7, with 7 positions matching TRBD1. V lost 4 bases, J lost 2 bases, and 5 bases stayed unmatched. This CDR3 comprises 13 residues. Germline CDR1 reads SQVTM; CDR2 reads ANQGSEA. The CDR3 region has the DNA TGCAGCGTTGGTGGGACAGTTACCTACGAGCAGTACTTC. This sequence encodes CSVGGTVTYEQYF.

Of note for this clone: Different DNA sequences within this sample yield the same CDR3. This chain links TRBV6-5 with TRBJ1-1; 11 bases are shared with TRBD1. The CDR3 loop spans 14 amino acids. CDR1 MNHEY and CDR2 SVGAGI come from the germline V gene. V shed 2 bases, J shed 5 bases, and the junction held 1 base outside the gene matches. The CDR3 here is CASSYRDRGTEAFF. The CDR3 DNA reads TGTGCCAGCAGTTACCGGGACAGGGGGACTGAAGCTTTCTTT.